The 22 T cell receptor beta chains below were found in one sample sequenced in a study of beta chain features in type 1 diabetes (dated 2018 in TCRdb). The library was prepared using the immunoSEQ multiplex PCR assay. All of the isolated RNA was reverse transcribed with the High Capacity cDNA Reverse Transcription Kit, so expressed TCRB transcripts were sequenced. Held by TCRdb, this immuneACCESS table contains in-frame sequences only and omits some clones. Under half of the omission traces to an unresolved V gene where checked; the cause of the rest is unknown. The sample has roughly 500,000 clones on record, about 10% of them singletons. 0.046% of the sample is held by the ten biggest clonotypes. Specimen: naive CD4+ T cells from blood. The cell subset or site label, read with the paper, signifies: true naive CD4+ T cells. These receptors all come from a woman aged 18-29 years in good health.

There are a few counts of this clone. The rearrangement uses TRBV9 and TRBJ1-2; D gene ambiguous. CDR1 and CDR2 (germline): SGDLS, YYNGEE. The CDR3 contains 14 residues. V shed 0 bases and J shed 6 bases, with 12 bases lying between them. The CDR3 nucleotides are TGTGCCAGCAGCGTAGAACCGCGGGTGGATGGCTACACCTTC. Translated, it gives CASSVEPRVDGYTF. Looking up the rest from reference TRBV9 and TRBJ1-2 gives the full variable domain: DSGVTQTPKHLITATGQRVTLRCSPRSGDLSVYWYQQSLDQGLQFLIQYYNGEERAKGNILERFSAQQFPDLHSELNLSSLELGDSALYFCASSVEPRVDGYTFGSGTRLTVV.

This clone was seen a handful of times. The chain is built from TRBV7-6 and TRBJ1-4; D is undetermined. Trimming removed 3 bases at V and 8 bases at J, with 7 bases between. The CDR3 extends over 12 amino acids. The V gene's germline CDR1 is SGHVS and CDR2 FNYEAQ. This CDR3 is CASSFTSEKLFF. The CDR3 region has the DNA TGTGCCAGCAGCTTCACTTCCGAAAAACTGTTTTTT. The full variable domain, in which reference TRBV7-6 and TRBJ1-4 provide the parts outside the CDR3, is GAGVSQSPRYKVTKRGQDVALRCDPISGHVSLYWYRQALGQGPEFLTYFNYEAQQDKSGLPNDRFSAERPEGSISTLTIQRTEQRDSAMYRCASSFTSEKLFFGSGTQLSVL.

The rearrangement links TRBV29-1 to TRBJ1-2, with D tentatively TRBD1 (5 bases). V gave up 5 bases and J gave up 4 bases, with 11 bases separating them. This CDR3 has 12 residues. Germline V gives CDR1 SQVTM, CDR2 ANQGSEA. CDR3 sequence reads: CSVRGDAYGYTF. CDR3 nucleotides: TGCAGCGTTCGGGGGGACGCCTATGGCTACACCTTC.

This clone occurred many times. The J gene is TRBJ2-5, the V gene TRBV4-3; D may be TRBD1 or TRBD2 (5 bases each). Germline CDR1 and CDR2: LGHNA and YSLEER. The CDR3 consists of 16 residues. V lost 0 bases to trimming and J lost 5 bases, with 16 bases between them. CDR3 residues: CASSQDAGGRLETQYF. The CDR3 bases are TGCGCCAGCAGCCAAGATGCTGGGGGAAGGTTGGAGACCCAGTACTTC.

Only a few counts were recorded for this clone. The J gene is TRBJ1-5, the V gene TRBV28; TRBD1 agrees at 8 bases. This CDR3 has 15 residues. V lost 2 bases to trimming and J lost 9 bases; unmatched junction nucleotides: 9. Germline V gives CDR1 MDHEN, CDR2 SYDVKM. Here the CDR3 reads CASSLPGQGTWPQHF. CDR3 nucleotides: TGTGCCAGCAGTTTACCCGGACAGGGCACTTGGCCCCAGCATTTT.

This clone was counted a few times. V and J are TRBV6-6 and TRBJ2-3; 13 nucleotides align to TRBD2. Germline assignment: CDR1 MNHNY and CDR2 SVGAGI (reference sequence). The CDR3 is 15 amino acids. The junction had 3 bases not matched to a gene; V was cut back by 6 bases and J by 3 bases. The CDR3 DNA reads TGTGCCAGCAGAACTAGCGGGAGGGTGACAGATACGCAGTATTTT. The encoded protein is CASRTSGRVTDTQYF.

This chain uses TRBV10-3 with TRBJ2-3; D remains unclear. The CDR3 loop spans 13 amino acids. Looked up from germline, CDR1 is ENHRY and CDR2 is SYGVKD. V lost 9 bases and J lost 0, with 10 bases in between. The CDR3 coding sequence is TGTGCCATTAACCCTCGGAGCACAGATACGCAGTATTTT. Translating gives CAINPRSTDTQYF.

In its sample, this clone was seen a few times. The CDR3 region is CASSLGSGGSTYEQYV. The CDR3 bases are TGTGCCAGCAGCTTAGGAAGCGGGGGGTCGACCTACGAGCAGTACGTC. The gene calls are TRBV7-3 and TRBJ2-7; 9 bases are a match to TRBD2. Germline CDR1 SGHTA, CDR2 FQGTGA. The V segment lost 2 bases and the J segment 2 bases; nucleotides outside the gene matches: 7. The CDR3 spans 16 residues.

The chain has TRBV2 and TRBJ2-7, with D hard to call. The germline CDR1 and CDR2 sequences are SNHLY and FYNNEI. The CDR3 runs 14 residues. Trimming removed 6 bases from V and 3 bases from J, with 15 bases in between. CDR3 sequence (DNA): TGTGCCAGCAGCCTCGCCCCCACTGTCTACGAGCAGTACGTC. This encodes CASSLAPTVYEQYV.

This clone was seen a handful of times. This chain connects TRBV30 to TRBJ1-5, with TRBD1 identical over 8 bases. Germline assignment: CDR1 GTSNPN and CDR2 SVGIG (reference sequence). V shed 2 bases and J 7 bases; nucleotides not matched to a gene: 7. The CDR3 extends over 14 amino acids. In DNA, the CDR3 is TGTGCCTGGAGTTCGCGGACAGGGAGACAGCCCCAGCATTTT. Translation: CAWSSRTGRQPQHF.

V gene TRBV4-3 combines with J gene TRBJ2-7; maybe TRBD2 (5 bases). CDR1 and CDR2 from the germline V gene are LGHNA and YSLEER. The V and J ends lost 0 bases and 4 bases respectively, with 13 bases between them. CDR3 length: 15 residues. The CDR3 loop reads CASSQDWATTYEQYF. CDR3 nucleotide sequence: TGCGCCAGCAGCCAAGATTGGGCGACTACGTACGAGCAGTACTTC.

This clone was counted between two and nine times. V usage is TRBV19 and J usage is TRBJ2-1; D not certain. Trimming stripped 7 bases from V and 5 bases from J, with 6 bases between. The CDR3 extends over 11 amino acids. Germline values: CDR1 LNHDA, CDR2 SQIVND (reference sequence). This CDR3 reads CASTAHNEQFF. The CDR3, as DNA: TGTGCCAGTACAGCCCACAATGAGCAGTTCTTC.

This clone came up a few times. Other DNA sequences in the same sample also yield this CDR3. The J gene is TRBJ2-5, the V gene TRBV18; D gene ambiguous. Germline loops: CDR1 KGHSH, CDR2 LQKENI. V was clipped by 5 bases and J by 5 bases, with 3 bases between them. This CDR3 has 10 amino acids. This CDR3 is CASSGETQYF. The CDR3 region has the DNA TGTGCCAGCTCAGGGGAGACCCAGTACTTC.

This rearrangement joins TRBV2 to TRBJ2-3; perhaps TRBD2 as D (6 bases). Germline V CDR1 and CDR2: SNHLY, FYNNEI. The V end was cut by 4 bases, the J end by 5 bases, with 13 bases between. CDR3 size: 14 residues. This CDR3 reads CASSVVGLVDTQYF. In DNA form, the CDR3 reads TGTGCCAGCAGTGTGGTGGGACTGGTAGATACGCAGTATTTT.

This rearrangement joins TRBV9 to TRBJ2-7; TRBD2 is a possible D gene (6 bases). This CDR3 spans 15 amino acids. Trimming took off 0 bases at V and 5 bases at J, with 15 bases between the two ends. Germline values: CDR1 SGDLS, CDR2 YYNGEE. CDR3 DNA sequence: TGTGCCAGCAGCGTAGCCCCTCGGGGGATGAACGAGCAGTACTTC. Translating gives CASSVAPRGMNEQYF.

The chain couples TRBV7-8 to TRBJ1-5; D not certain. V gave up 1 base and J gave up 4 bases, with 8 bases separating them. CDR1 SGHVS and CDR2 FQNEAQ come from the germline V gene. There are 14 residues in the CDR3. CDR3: CASSLEGRNQPQHF. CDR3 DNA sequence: TGTGCCAGCAGCTTAGAAGGGCGAAATCAGCCCCAGCATTTT.

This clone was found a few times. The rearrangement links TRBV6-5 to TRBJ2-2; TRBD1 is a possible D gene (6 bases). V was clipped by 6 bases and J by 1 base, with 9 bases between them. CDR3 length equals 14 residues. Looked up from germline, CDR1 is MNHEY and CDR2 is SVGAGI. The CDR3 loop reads CASSLTGNTGELFF. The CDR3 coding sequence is TGTGCCAGCAGCCTGACAGGGAACACCGGGGAGCTGTTTTTT.

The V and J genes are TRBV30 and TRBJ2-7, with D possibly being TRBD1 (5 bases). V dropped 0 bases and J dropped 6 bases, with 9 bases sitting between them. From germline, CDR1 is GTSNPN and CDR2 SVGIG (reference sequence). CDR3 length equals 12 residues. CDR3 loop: CAWSVQAAEQYF. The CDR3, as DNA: TGTGCCTGGAGTGTACAGGCAGCCGAGCAGTACTTC.

The CDR3 protein is CASSLRFIQYF. The CDR3 region has the DNA TGTGCCAGCAGCCTCCGGTTTATTCAGTACTTC. The V gene is TRBV6-5, the J gene TRBJ2-4; D call uncertain. The CDR3 is 11 amino acids. Trimming took off 6 bases at V and 10 bases at J, with 10 bases between the two ends. CDR1 and CDR2 (germline): MNHEY, SVGAGI.

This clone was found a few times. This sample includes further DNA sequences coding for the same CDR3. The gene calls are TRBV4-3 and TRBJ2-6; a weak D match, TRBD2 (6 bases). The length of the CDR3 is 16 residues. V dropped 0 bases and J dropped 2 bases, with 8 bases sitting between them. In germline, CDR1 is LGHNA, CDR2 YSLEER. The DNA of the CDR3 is TGCGCCAGCAGCCAAGATCCGGGGGCTGGGGCCAACGTCCTGACTTTC. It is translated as CASSQDPGAGANVLTF.

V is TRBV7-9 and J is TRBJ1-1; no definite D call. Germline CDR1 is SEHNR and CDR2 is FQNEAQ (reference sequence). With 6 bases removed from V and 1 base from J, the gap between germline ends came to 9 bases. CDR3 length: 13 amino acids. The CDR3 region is CASRHTENTEAFF. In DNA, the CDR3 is TGTGCCAGCAGACACACAGAGAACACTGAAGCTTTCTTT.

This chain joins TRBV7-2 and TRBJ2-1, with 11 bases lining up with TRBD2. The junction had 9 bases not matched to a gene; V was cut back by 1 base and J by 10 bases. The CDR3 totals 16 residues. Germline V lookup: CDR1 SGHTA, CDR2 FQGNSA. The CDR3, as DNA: TGTGCCAGCAGCTTAGTCAGGCTAGCGGGAGGTCAGGAGCAGTTCTTC. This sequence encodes CASSLVRLAGGQEQFF.